These 27 T cell receptor beta chains were all obtained from the same sample, sequenced in a study of cytomegalovirus exposure and HLA in healthy donors. Vbeta (60) and Jbeta (13) primers were used in the PCR. Sequencing used immunoSEQ multiplex PCR; TCRdb keeps in-frame clones, though not all of them. The table has over 55,000 clones, 65% to 85% seen once. The sample comprised PBMCs. The receptors derive from a male donor in good health and CMV-seronegative.

CDR3 sequence reads: CASSEMGRGNQPQHF. The DNA of the CDR3 is TGTGCCAGCAGTGAAATGGGGAGAGGCAATCAGCCCCAGCATTTT. The rearrangement links TRBV6-1 to TRBJ1-5; D is unclear. CDR3 length equals 15 residues. Germline loops: CDR1 MNHNS, CDR2 SASEGT. Trimming took off 2 bases at V and 2 bases at J, with 10 bases between the two ends.

The chain recombines TRBV7-8 with TRBJ2-2; tentative D call: TRBD2 (5 bases). CDR3 size: 14 residues. V was trimmed by 5 bases and J by 4 bases, leaving 11 bases between them. From germline, CDR1 is SGHVS and CDR2 FQNEAQ. The CDR3 protein is CASSGGLGTGELFF. DNA for the CDR3: TGTGCCAGCAGCGGAGGTTTAGGCACCGGGGAGCTGTTTTTT.

The chain links TRBV10-3 to TRBJ1-2; D is possibly TRBD1 (6 bases). There are 16 residues in the CDR3. V dropped 2 bases and J dropped 5 bases, with 18 bases sitting between them. The germline V gene has CDR1 ENHRY and CDR2 SYGVKD. The CDR3 DNA follows: TGTGCCATCAGTGAGGTCGGTGGGTCAGGGGAATATGGCTACACCTTC. Its translation is CAISEVGGSGEYGYTF.

The chain employs TRBV30 and TRBJ1-5, with D maybe TRBD1 (6 bases). Per the germline V gene, CDR1 is GTSNPN and CDR2 is SVGIG (reference sequence). V was pared by 5 bases and J by 7 bases, with 18 bases between. The CDR3 has 14 amino acids. The CDR3 nucleotides are TGTGCCTGGTCCAGGGGAGGGCCGGGGCAGCCCCAGCATTTT. Protein product: CAWSRGGPGQPQHF.

This clone occurred once. The chain has TRBV4-2 and TRBJ2-3; TRBD2 matches 10 bases. The V gene's germline CDR1 is LGHNA and CDR2 YNFKEQ. This CDR3 is built from 16 residues. J gave up 6 bases and V 3 bases, and 9 bases lay outside the gene matches. This chain's CDR3 is CASSHPSGGGLDTQYF. In nucleotides, the CDR3 is TGTGCCAGCAGCCACCCTAGCGGGGGAGGGTTGGATACGCAGTATTTT.

The chain has TRBV7-3 and TRBJ2-7; TRBD2 agrees at 8 bases. V was clipped by 5 bases and J by 6 bases; unmatched bases: 6. CDR3 length: 13 residues. Looked up from germline, CDR1 is SGHTA and CDR2 is FQGTGA. The CDR3 spells CASSLSGRGEQYF. The CDR3 DNA sequence: TGTGCCAGCAGCCTAAGCGGGAGAGGCGAGCAGTACTTC.

The genes are TRBV18 and TRBJ2-6; D is uncertain. Trimming took 6 bases from V and 0 from J, leaving 12 bases between them. Germline V gene sequence: CDR1 KGHSH, CDR2 LQKENI. This CDR3 region has 16 residues. Here the CDR3 DNA reads TGTGCCAGCTCGCCCCAACAAGACTCTGGGGCCAACGTCCTGACTTTC. The encoded protein is CASSPQQDSGANVLTF.

This clone was counted between two and nine times. The rearrangement joins TRBV19 to TRBJ2-7; TRBD2 might be the D (5 bases). Between the trimmed V and J ends, which lost 5 bases and 4 bases, there was a span of 12 bases. Germline V lookup: CDR1 LNHDA, CDR2 SQIVND (reference sequence). The CDR3 totals 13 residues. CDR3 amino acids: CASSVDWDYEQYF. Here the CDR3 DNA reads TGTGCCAGTAGTGTGGACTGGGATTACGAGCAGTACTTC.

The V call is TRBV2, the J call TRBJ1-6; 9 bases fit TRBD1. The trim removed 4 bases at V and 0 bases at J, leaving 4 bases unmatched. Per the germline V gene, CDR1 is SNHLY and CDR2 is FYNNEI. This CDR3 has 17 residues. The CDR3 DNA follows: TGTGCCAGCAGTGCCGGGACAGGGAGCTCCTATAATTCACCCCTCCACTTT. This encodes CASSAGTGSSYNSPLHF.

The genes are TRBV10-3 and TRBJ2-1; TRBD2 matches 12 bases. Unmatched junction bases numbered 5, after V lost 3 bases and J lost 5 bases. The CDR3 sequence is 16 residues long. Germline lookup yields CDR1 ENHRY and CDR2 SYGVKD. CDR3 region: CAISDPGLAGHNEQFF. CDR3 bases: TGTGCCATCAGTGACCCGGGACTAGCGGGCCACAATGAGCAGTTCTTC.

The chain links TRBV30 to TRBJ1-1; TRBD1 matches 9 bases. This CDR3 comprises 16 residues. V dropped 5 bases and J dropped 1; count of bases not matched to a gene: 11. Germline V gene sequence: CDR1 GTSNPN, CDR2 SVGIG (reference sequence). The CDR3 sequence: CAWARTGESWNTEAFF. CDR3 bases: TGTGCCTGGGCGAGGACAGGGGAGAGTTGGAACACTGAAGCTTTCTTT.

The rearrangement links TRBV30 to TRBJ1-2; unclear D gene. The germline V gene encodes CDR1 GTSNPN and CDR2 SVGIG (reference sequence). This CDR3 region has 17 residues. The ends were cut back, 0 bases at V and 3 bases at J, with 20 bases in the middle. CDR3 nucleotide sequence: TGTGCCTGGAGTGTACTGGTACGGGAGCTCGTAGACTATGGCTACACCTTC. Amino acids: CAWSVLVRELVDYGYTF. Looking up the rest from reference TRBV30 and TRBJ1-2 gives the full variable domain: SQTIHQWPATLVQPVGSPLSLECTVEGTSNPNLYWYRQAAGRGLQLLFYSVGIGQISSEVPQNLSASRPQDRQFILSSKKLLLSDSGFYLCAWSVLVRELVDYGYTFGSGTRLTVV.

V gene TRBV6-1 combines with J gene TRBJ1-3; tentative D call: TRBD1 (6 bases). V was shortened by 7 bases and J by 2 bases, with 12 bases between the two germline ends. Per the germline V gene, CDR1 is MNHNS and CDR2 is SASEGT. The length of the CDR3 is 14 residues. As DNA, the CDR3 is TGTGCCAGCACCATTACAGGGACTGGAAACACCATATATTTT. Protein sequence: CASTITGTGNTIYF.

The chain couples TRBV28 to TRBJ1-2, with a possible D match to TRBD1 (6 bases). The length of the CDR3 is 14 residues. V lost 6 bases and J lost 8, with 19 bases in between. CDR1 MDHEN and CDR2 SYDVKM come from the germline V gene. In DNA, the CDR3 is TGTGCCAGCAGAGAACCTCAGGGGATCGGAGGCTACACCTTC. Protein product: CASREPQGIGGYTF.

This clone has more than one count but fewer than ten. The rearrangement joins TRBV5-5 to TRBJ2-5; D may be TRBD1 (5 bases). CDR1 is SGHKS, CDR2 YYEKEE, per germline (reference sequence). The CDR3 extends over 11 amino acids. Trimming left V 6 bases short and J 4 bases short, with 7 bases between. In DNA, the CDR3 is TGTGCCAGCACCCAGGGAGAGACCCAGTACTTC. Protein product: CASTQGETQYF.

The rearrangement uses TRBV7-2 and TRBJ1-2; D is ambiguous. The CDR3 has 14 amino acids. The V end lost 1 base, the J end lost 1 base, and 7 bases lay between the germline ends. The germline CDR1 and CDR2 sequences are SGHTA and FQGNSA. The CDR3 spells CASSLGALNYGYTF. In nucleotides, the CDR3 is TGTGCCAGCAGCTTAGGCGCCCTTAACTATGGCTACACCTTC.

V is TRBV15 and J is TRBJ2-1; D is unresolved. Per the germline V gene, CDR1 is LNHNV and CDR2 is YYDKDF (reference sequence). The CDR3 length is 13 residues. Trimming took 0 bases from V and 7 from J, leaving 7 bases between them. The CDR3 sequence is CATSRDPLNEQFF. DNA of the CDR3: TGTGCCACCAGCAGAGATCCCCTAAATGAGCAGTTCTTC.

This clone occurred a few times. The chain uses TRBV15 and TRBJ2-3; D perhaps matches TRBD1 (6 bases). This CDR3 spans 16 amino acids. The V end was cut by 0 bases, the J end by 3 bases, with 13 bases between. The germline gives CDR1 LNHNV, CDR2 YYDKDF (reference sequence). The DNA for the CDR3 is TGTGCCACCAGCAGAGATCGGCCCAGGGGAACAGATACGCAGTATTTT. Translation: CATSRDRPRGTDTQYF.

In this sample, this clone turned up a few times. The chain is built from TRBV6-5 and TRBJ1-3, with D possibly being TRBD1 (6 bases). This CDR3 region has 16 residues. Trimming left V 0 bases short and J 0 bases short, with 9 bases between. Germline V gene data show CDR1 as MNHEY and CDR2 as SVGAGI. CDR3 region: CASSYSRGPSGNTIYF. CDR3 nucleotide sequence: TGTGCCAGCAGTTACTCGCGGGGGCCCTCTGGAAACACCATATATTTT.

The chain recombines TRBV30 with TRBJ2-3, with TRBD1 matching over 9 bases. Unmatched junction bases numbered 1, after V lost 2 bases and J lost 1 base. The germline V gene has CDR1 GTSNPN and CDR2 SVGIG (reference sequence). This CDR3 is 14 amino acids long. This CDR3 reads CAWSRTGGTDTQYF. The CDR3 DNA sequence: TGTGCCTGGAGTAGGACAGGGGGCACAGATACGCAGTATTTT.

The V gene is TRBV30, the J gene TRBJ2-1; 7 bases line up with TRBD2. The CDR3 consists of 12 residues. CDR1 and CDR2 from the germline V gene are GTSNPN and SVGIG (reference sequence). The trim removed 3 bases at V and 8 bases at J, leaving 4 bases unmatched. CDR3 DNA sequence: TGTGCCTGGAGGTGGGGGGGATATGAGCAGTTCTTC. As protein: CAWRWGGYEQFF. Based on the CDR3 plus reference TRBV30 and TRBJ2-1, the full variable domain is SQTIHQWPATLVQPVGSPLSLECTVEGTSNPNLYWYRQAAGRGLQLLFYSVGIGQISSEVPQNLSASRPQDRQFILSSKKLLLSDSGFYLCAWRWGGYEQFFGPGTRLTVL.

The chain is built from TRBV7-8 and TRBJ2-3; TRBD1 matches at 8 bases. This CDR3 has 14 residues. CDR1 SGHVS and CDR2 FQNEAQ come from the germline V gene. V gave up 5 bases and J gave up 4 bases; unmatched junction bases: 5. The CDR3 reads CASSPRTGSDTQYF. CDR3 DNA: TGTGCCAGCAGCCCGAGGACAGGGTCAGATACGCAGTATTTT.

The gene calls are TRBV5-6 and TRBJ2-7; TRBD1 matches at 8 bases. The V gene end was trimmed by 5 bases and the J gene end by 4 bases; junction bases not matched to a gene: 14. Germline V gene lookup returns CDR1 SGHDT and CDR2 YYEEEE. The CDR3 runs 16 residues. Here the CDR3 DNA reads TGTGCCAGCAGGGGCCCCACCAGGGGGCCTTTTTACGAGCAGTACTTC. Residues: CASRGPTRGPFYEQYF.

Here the CDR3 DNA reads TGTGCCAGCTCACCAGAGAATATAGACAGGGGAATGCAGTTCTTC. Its translation: CASSPENIDRGMQFF. V and J are TRBV18 and TRBJ2-1, with 8 nucleotides matching TRBD1. V shed 2 bases, J shed 12 bases, and the junction held 12 bases outside the gene matches. CDR1 and CDR2 from the germline V gene are KGHSH and LQKENI. The CDR3 runs to 15 residues.

This chain links TRBV5-8 with TRBJ1-1, with D perhaps matching TRBD1 (6 bases). Germline lookup yields CDR1 SGHTS and CDR2 YDEGEE. This CDR3 is built from 14 residues. The V gene lost 0 bases and the J gene lost 11 bases, with 17 bases spanning the gap. The DNA for the CDR3 is TGTGCCAGCAGCTTGGGACGGACAGTCCCGCGGGCTTTCTTT. Encoded protein: CASSLGRTVPRAFF.

V usage is TRBV7-2 and J usage is TRBJ2-1; TRBD2 agrees at 12 bases. This CDR3 comprises 15 residues. After removal of 3 bases from V and 6 bases from J, the junction contained 3 bases not matched to a gene. Germline CDR1 is SGHTA and CDR2 is FQGNSA. The CDR3 DNA reads TGTGCCAGCAGCTTGACTAGCGGGGGTCCCAATGAGCAGTTCTTC. Translating gives CASSLTSGGPNEQFF.

The J gene is TRBJ2-1, the V gene TRBV5-1; no clear D gene. Trimming pared 0 bases from V and 8 bases from J, leaving 6 bases between. CDR1 and CDR2 from the germline V gene are SGHRS and YFSETQ. The CDR3 covers 12 residues. In DNA, the CDR3 is TGCGCCAGCAGCTTGGGAAGAGATGAGCAGTTCTTC. Translating gives CASSLGRDEQFF. Combining the CDR3 with reference TRBV5-1 and TRBJ2-1 gives the whole variable domain KAGVTQTPRYLIKTRGQQVTLSCSPISGHRSVSWYQQTPGQGLQFLFEYFSETQRNKGNFPGRFSGRQFSNSRSEMNVSTLELGDSALYLCASSLGRDEQFFGPGTRLTVL.